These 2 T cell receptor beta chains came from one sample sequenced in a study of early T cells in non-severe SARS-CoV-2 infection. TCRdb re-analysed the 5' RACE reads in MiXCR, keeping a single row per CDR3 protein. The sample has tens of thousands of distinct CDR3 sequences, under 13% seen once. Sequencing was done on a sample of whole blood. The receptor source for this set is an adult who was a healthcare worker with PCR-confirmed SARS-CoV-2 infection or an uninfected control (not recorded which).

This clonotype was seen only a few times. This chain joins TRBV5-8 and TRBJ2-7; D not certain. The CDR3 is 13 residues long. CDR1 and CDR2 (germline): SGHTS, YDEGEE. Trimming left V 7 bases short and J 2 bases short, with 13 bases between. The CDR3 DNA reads TGTGCCAGCGACATACGGCACCCCTACGAGCAGTACTTC. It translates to CASDIRHPYEQYF.

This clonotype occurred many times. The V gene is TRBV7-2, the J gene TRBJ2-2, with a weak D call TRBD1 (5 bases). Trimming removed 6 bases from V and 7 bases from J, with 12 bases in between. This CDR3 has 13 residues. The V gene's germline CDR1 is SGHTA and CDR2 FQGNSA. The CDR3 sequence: CASRLQEIGELFF. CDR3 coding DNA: TGTGCCAGCAGGTTACAGGAGATCGGGGAGCTGTTTTTT.